This record covers a single T cell receptor beta chain. Antigen specificity is unknown. This record belongs to a study of regulatory T cells in long-lasting Graves disease. Noted time point: newly diagnosed GD, antithyroid drugs for less than 3 months. Extracted RNA from PBMCs served as the source of the TCR library. The TCR beta library used iRepertoire HTBI primers with Arm-PCR amplification of CDR3. One entry per CDR3 protein results from TCRdb running MiXCR on the multiplex PCR reads. Of about 620,000 distinct CDR3 sequences in the sample, approximately 15% were seen once. General study points: Newly diagnosed Graves' patients exceeded persistent ones in TCR diversity.

This CDR3 has 16 residues. Unmatched junction bases numbered 12, after V lost 4 bases and J lost 11 bases. Germline CDR1 reads LNHDA; CDR2 reads SQIVND (reference sequence). These data were likewise used in another study, on T cells in Graves' hyperthyroidism and ophthalmopathy. That paper adds: Stable hyperthyroidism: no ophthalmopathy progression over 18 months of follow-up. Researchers ran a first-round RT-PCR on the TCR CDR3 using the HTBI primer set.

V is TRBV19 and J is TRBJ1-4, with TRBD1 identical over 11 bases. Here the sequenced sample was peripheral blood mononuclear cells (PBMCs), taken at new diagnosis, from a patient treated with antithyroid drugs. The source of this sequence is a woman aged 25 to 39 with Graves disease. The CDR3 protein is CASSNGQGAFGEKLFF. The DNA of the CDR3 is TGTGCCAGTAGTAACGGACAGGGGGCCTTCGGAGAGAAACTGTTTTTT.